Listed here are 26 T cell receptor beta chains from one sample, sequenced in a study of cytomegalovirus exposure and HLA in healthy donors. The PCR used 60 Vbeta and 13 Jbeta primers. Sequencing used immunoSEQ multiplex PCR; TCRdb keeps in-frame clones, though not all of them. Of about 31,000 clones in the sample, 40% to 45% were seen once. The sample was PBMCs. Source of these receptors: a woman aged 50 to 60 in good health and CMV-seronegative.

This clone occurred a few times. The rearrangement links TRBV29-1 to TRBJ2-5, with TRBD1 identical over 7 bases. V lost 6 bases to trimming and J lost 3 bases; unmatched junction nucleotides: 10. Germline lookup yields CDR1 SQVTM and CDR2 ANQGSEA. This CDR3 has 14 amino acids. CDR3 sequence: CSVAARQGKETQYF. The CDR3 DNA is TGCAGCGTCGCTGCTCGACAGGGAAAAGAGACCCAGTACTTC. Combining the CDR3 with reference TRBV29-1 and TRBJ2-5 gives the whole variable domain SAVISQKPSRDICQRGTSLTIQCQVDSQVTMMFWYRQQPGQSLTLIATANQGSEATYESGFVIDKFPISRPNLTFSTLTVSNMSPEDSSIYLCSVAARQGKETQYFGPGTRLLVL.

This rearrangement joins TRBV11-3 to TRBJ2-3; D not certain. Trimming took off 4 bases at V and 0 bases at J, with 8 bases between the two ends. Germline-derived CDR1 and CDR2 are SGHNT and YENEEA. The CDR3 totals 14 residues. In nucleotides, the CDR3 is TGTGCCAGCAGCTCCACGGTTAGCACAGATACGCAGTATTTT. This translates into CASSSTVSTDTQYF.

This chain links TRBV18 with TRBJ1-1; possibly TRBD1 for D (5 bases). The CDR3 is made up of 13 amino acids. CDR1 KGHSH and CDR2 LQKENI come from the germline V gene. V lost 3 bases and J 3 bases, leaving 8 bases between the germline ends. CDR3 DNA sequence: TGTGCCAGCTCACCCAGGGTTGACACTGAAGCTTTCTTT. This translates into CASSPRVDTEAFF.

The chain is built from TRBV19 and TRBJ2-7, with 8 nucleotides matching TRBD1. Germline V gene sequence: CDR1 LNHDA, CDR2 SQIVND (reference sequence). The CDR3 consists of 12 residues. The junction had 8 bases not matched to a gene; V was cut back by 11 bases and J by 5 bases. The CDR3: CAGLDRADEQYF. DNA for the CDR3: TGTGCCGGACTGGACAGGGCAGACGAGCAGTACTTC.

The CDR3 sequence is CASSVQTSGTAGEQFF. The CDR3 nucleotides read TGTGCCAGCAGCGTCCAGACTAGCGGGACAGCAGGGGAGCAGTTCTTC. This rearrangement joins TRBV9 to TRBJ2-1; 11 nucleotides line up with TRBD2. Germline V lookup: CDR1 SGDLS, CDR2 YYNGEE. V shed 2 bases, J shed 10 bases, and the junction held 11 bases outside the gene matches. CDR3 length: 16 amino acids.

V and J are TRBV30 and TRBJ1-3; no clear D gene. The CDR3 totals 12 residues. The germline CDR1 and CDR2 sequences are GTSNPN and SVGIG (reference sequence). V dropped 2 bases and J dropped 3 bases, with 5 bases sitting between them. The CDR3 spells CAWSFLGNTIYF. DNA of the CDR3: TGTGCCTGGAGTTTCCTTGGAAACACCATATATTTT.

J is TRBJ2-3 and V is TRBV30, with 7 bases lining up with TRBD2. The CDR3 is 14 residues long. Trimming cost V 0 bases and J 4 bases; bases outside gene matches: 4. Germline values: CDR1 GTSNPN, CDR2 SVGIG (reference sequence). CDR3 nucleotide sequence: TGTGCCTGGAGTGTGGCCAGCGGGGCAGATACGCAGTATTTT. This encodes CAWSVASGADTQYF.

The chain carries TRBV10-3 and TRBJ1-1, with no clear D. Germline CDR1 is ENHRY and CDR2 is SYGVKD. V lost 0 bases and J lost 12, with 11 bases in between. This CDR3 is 12 amino acids long. Here the CDR3 DNA reads TGTGCCATCAGTGAGTCGAGCGTTTGGACTTTCTTT. It specifies CAISESSVWTFF.

The gene calls are TRBV18 and TRBJ2-7; 12 nucleotides agree with TRBD1. CDR1 is KGHSH and CDR2 is LQKENI in the germline V gene. Trimming cost V 3 bases and J 4 bases; bases outside gene matches: 10. This CDR3 is 17 amino acids long. The CDR3, as DNA: TGTGCCAGCTCACCCCAATCCGGGACAGGGGGCGTATACGAGCAGTACTTC. It translates to CASSPQSGTGGVYEQYF.

The chain links TRBV7-9 to TRBJ2-1, with TRBD2 identical over 8 bases. Trimming at V came to 2 bases and at J to 10 bases, leaving 7 bases not matched to a gene. CDR1 is SEHNR and CDR2 is FQNEAQ in the germline V gene (reference sequence). The CDR3 extends over 14 amino acids. CDR3 region: CASSLQAGVREQFF. CDR3 in DNA: TGTGCCAGCAGCTTACAAGCGGGAGTAAGGGAGCAGTTCTTC. The variable domain in full, with the rest retrieved from reference TRBV7-9 and TRBJ2-1, is DTGVSQNPRHKITKRGQNVTFRCDPISEHNRLYWYRQTLGQGPEFLTYFQNEAQLEKSRLLSDRFSAERPKGSFSTLEIQRTEQGDSAMYLCASSLQAGVREQFFGPGTRLTVL.

The chain links TRBV5-5 to TRBJ2-7, with D maybe TRBD2 (6 bases). The CDR3 covers 18 residues. Between the trimmed V and J ends, which lost 0 bases and 2 bases, there was a span of 21 bases. CDR1 and CDR2 from the germline V gene are SGHKS and YYEKEE (reference sequence). The CDR3 nucleotides read TGTGCCAGCAGCTTGGAGGGATGGGCGGCGGGGCGAACCTACGAGCAGTACTTC. Encoded protein: CASSLEGWAAGRTYEQYF. The variable domain in full, with the rest retrieved from reference TRBV5-5 and TRBJ2-7, is DAGVTQSPTHLIKTRGQQVTLRCSPISGHKSVSWYQQVLGQGPQFIFQYYEKEERGRGNFPDRFSARQFPNYSSELNVNALLLGDSALYLCASSLEGWAAGRTYEQYFGPGTRLTVT.

The chain combines TRBV2 with TRBJ2-1; a possible D gene is TRBD1 (6 bases). Germline CDR1 is SNHLY and CDR2 is FYNNEI. The CDR3 loop spans 13 amino acids. Trimming cost V 8 bases and J 5 bases, with 13 bases left between them. The CDR3 here is CASAVGQHNEQFF. The CDR3 bases are TGTGCCAGCGCTGTTGGACAGCACAATGAGCAGTTCTTC.

The rearrangement uses TRBV7-8 and TRBJ1-2; D may be TRBD1 (5 bases). The V and J ends lost 5 bases and 7 bases respectively, with 8 bases between them. The V gene's germline CDR1 is SGHVS and CDR2 FQNEAQ. The CDR3 totals 11 residues. CDR3 residues: CASSMGGGYTF. The DNA of the CDR3 is TGTGCCAGCAGCATGGGGGGTGGCTACACCTTC.

This clone was detected a few times. The V and J genes are TRBV7-8 and TRBJ2-7, with D uncertain. The CDR3 sequence is 11 residues long. Germline V gene lookup returns CDR1 SGHVS and CDR2 FQNEAQ. V gave up 1 base and J gave up 7 bases, with 5 bases separating them. This CDR3 is CASSLEREQYF. CDR3 coding DNA: TGTGCCAGCAGCTTAGAGAGGGAGCAGTACTTC. The variable domain in full, completed from reference TRBV7-8 and TRBJ2-7, reads GAGVSQSPRYKVAKRGQDVALRCDPISGHVSLFWYQQALGQGPEFLTYFQNEAQLDKSGLPSDRFFAERPEGSVSTLKIQRTQQEDSAVYLCASSLEREQYFGPGTRLTVT.

The chain is built from TRBV4-1 and TRBJ2-1; 10 bases align to TRBD2. Per the germline V gene, CDR1 is MGHRA and CDR2 is YSYEKL. Trimming took 6 bases from V and 4 from J; bases not matched to a gene: 6. The CDR3 extends over 15 amino acids. The CDR3: CASSLGLADYNEQFF. In DNA form, the CDR3 reads TGCGCCAGCAGTCTAGGACTAGCGGATTACAATGAGCAGTTCTTC.

This clone appeared a few times. This rearrangement joins TRBV29-1 to TRBJ1-1, with D possibly matching TRBD1 (6 bases). The germline V gene encodes CDR1 SQVTM and CDR2 ANQGSEA. The CDR3 sequence is 12 residues long. V shed 3 bases and J shed 6 bases, with 11 bases lying between them. CDR3 protein: CSVDKQGSEAFF. Here the CDR3 DNA reads TGCAGCGTTGATAAACAGGGTTCTGAAGCTTTCTTT.

The V gene is TRBV5-1, the J gene TRBJ1-2; weak D call: TRBD1 (5 bases). Germline CDR1 is SGHRS and CDR2 is YFSETQ. V was shortened by 1 base and J by 2 bases, with 9 bases between the two germline ends. The CDR3 is made up of 14 amino acids. The CDR3 sequence is CASSLSRANYGYTF. For the CDR3, the DNA is TGCGCCAGCAGCTTGAGCAGGGCGAACTATGGCTACACCTTC.

This clone was counted a few times. The chain combines TRBV5-1 with TRBJ2-2; 8 bases fit TRBD2. This CDR3 has 15 amino acids. V lost 4 bases and J lost 2; bases outside the gene matches: 4. Germline V lookup: CDR1 SGHRS, CDR2 YFSETQ. This CDR3 reads CASSARGGNTGELFF. The CDR3 DNA reads as TGCGCCAGCAGCGCTCGGGGGGGAAACACCGGGGAGCTGTTTTTT.

For the CDR3, the DNA is TGTGCCAGTAGTATAGAGACCGGGATAACTAATCAGCCCCAGCATTTT. Protein: CASSIETGITNQPQHF. V and J are TRBV19 and TRBJ1-5, with D unresolved. The V end lost 0 bases, the J end lost 4 bases, and 13 bases lay between the germline ends. CDR3 length: 16 residues. CDR1 is LNHDA, CDR2 SQIVND, per germline (reference sequence).

This chain connects TRBV30 to TRBJ2-3; TRBD2 agrees at 8 bases. The germline V gene has CDR1 GTSNPN and CDR2 SVGIG (reference sequence). The CDR3 totals 15 residues. The ends lost 1 base at V and 4 bases at J; junction bases unmatched: 7. The CDR3 sequence: CAWSGASGSPDTQYF. In DNA, the CDR3 is TGTGCCTGGAGTGGGGCGAGCGGGAGCCCAGATACGCAGTATTTT.

The chain joins TRBV19 to TRBJ1-6, with TRBD1 matching over 7 bases. The CDR3 has 14 amino acids. V gave up 5 bases and J gave up 6 bases; unmatched junction bases: 4. The germline V gene has CDR1 LNHDA and CDR2 SQIVND (reference sequence). This CDR3 reads CASSPRDSNSPLHF. In nucleotides, the CDR3 is TGTGCCAGTAGTCCTCGGGACAGTAATTCACCCCTCCACTTT.

This clone was observed a few times. J is TRBJ2-1 and V is TRBV6-5, with 8 bases matching TRBD2. In germline, CDR1 is MNHEY, CDR2 SVGAGI. The CDR3 spans 14 residues. V dropped 9 bases and J dropped 0; count of bases not matched to a gene: 4. CDR3 in amino acids: CASRSGSSYNEQFF. The CDR3 bases are TGTGCCAGTAGAAGCGGGAGCTCCTACAATGAGCAGTTCTTC.

This clone has only a few counts. This chain links TRBV27 with TRBJ2-7; D is undetermined. The V gene's germline CDR1 is MNHEY and CDR2 SMNVEV (reference sequence). The CDR3 has 13 amino acids. V gave up 8 bases and J gave up 1 base, with 12 bases separating them. CDR3 sequence: CASGAGFSYEQYF. The CDR3 DNA is TGTGCCAGCGGCGCAGGATTTTCCTACGAGCAGTACTTC.

This clone came up once. CDR3 nucleotides: TGTGCCAGCAGGACAGGGGGCGGCACTGAAGCTTTCTTT. This gives the protein CASRTGGGTEAFF. The chain carries TRBV2 and TRBJ1-1, with TRBD1 matching over 10 bases. This CDR3 comprises 13 residues. The V and J ends lost 6 bases and 4 bases, in that order; junction bases with no gene match: 2. Germline V lookup: CDR1 SNHLY, CDR2 FYNNEI.

The chain combines TRBV28 with TRBJ1-2; 9 nucleotides match TRBD1. The germline V gene has CDR1 MDHEN and CDR2 SYDVKM. The CDR3 loop spans 14 amino acids. V trimming: 8 bases; J trimming: 3 bases; junction bases outside the gene matches: 7. In DNA form, the CDR3 reads TGTGCCAGCGGAGGGACAGGGCTTTACTATGGCTACACCTTC. Protein: CASGGTGLYYGYTF.

In this sample, this clone turned up a few times. The chain joins TRBV6-4 to TRBJ1-5; D may be TRBD1 (5 bases). V lost 4 bases to trimming and J lost 9 bases, with 10 bases between them. CDR1 is MRHNA and CDR2 is SNTAGT in the germline V gene. The CDR3 has 12 residues. Written as DNA, the CDR3 is TGTGCCAGCAGTGGGGGGGGTCGGCCCCAGCATTTT. Its protein is CASSGGGRPQHF.